The T cell receptor beta chain under discussion was sequenced for a study of technical replicates of blood from a handful of donors (dated by TCRdb to the late 2010s). Libraries were made using the immunoSEQ multiplex PCR assay. TCRdb took over this immuneACCESS table, retaining in-frame rearrangements with V and J assigned. Such tables are incomplete; in checked studies, under half of the missing clones stem from an unresolved V gene, and the remainder is unexplained. The sample data list about 82,000 clones, and roughly 93% of these were observed just once. The ten largest clones capture around 0.42% of the sample. The sample holds a few counts of this clone. No antigen is known for it. It has no much larger one-base neighbor in the sample; base qualities were not kept. The trim is 3 bases for V and 3 bases for J, with a gap of 11 bases between the germline ends. CDR1 and CDR2 are read off the germline V gene as MRHNA and SNTAGT. The CDR3 has 14 amino acids, counting the end cysteine and phenylalanine. Only CDR3 DNA is held: 42 bases, read in frame from base 1.

The chain employs TRBV6-4 and TRBJ1-1; the D gene remains uncertain. The sequenced sample was T cells isolated from PBMCs. The sequence derives from a human donor in good health. The CDR3 amino acid sequence is: CASSEGGFHTEAFF. The bases read TGTGCCAGCAGTGAGGGAGGGTTCCACACTGAAGCTTTCTTT.